One sample yielded the 3 T cell receptor beta chains listed below, sequenced in a study of immune characterization of retroperitoneal liposarcoma (dated by TCRdb to about 2019). The library was produced with PCR. These reads were obtained on a NextSeq 500. TCRdb trimmed public reads at Q25 via fastp, called clones via MiXCR and kept in-frame beta chains. Entries are consolidated by CDR3 protein sequence, retaining the most common genes and DNA. The sample table records approximately 3,000 distinct CDR3 sequences; around 42% of these occur just once. 35% to 55% of the sample lies in the top ten. The sequenced material came from tumor tissue. The receptors originated from a male donor with retroperitoneal liposarcoma.

The rearrangement uses TRBV6-6 and TRBJ2-4; D unresolved. The DNA matches TRBJ2-5 better at its end, which makes the J call doubtful. Germline V gives CDR1 MNHNY, CDR2 SVGAGI (reference sequence). The CDR3 covers 12 residues. The CDR3 loop reads CASIAVAETQYF. As DNA, the CDR3 is TGTGCCAGCATCGCAGTCGCGGAGACCCAGTACTTC.

This clonotype was counted between two and nine times. The J gene is TRBJ2-1, the V gene TRBV7-2; D ambiguous. Trimming removed 7 bases from V and 4 bases from J, with 8 bases in between. Germline V lookup: CDR1 SGHTA, CDR2 FQGNSA. This CDR3 has 12 residues. CDR3 region: CASTLGYNEQFF. Here the CDR3 DNA reads TGTGCCAGCACCCTAGGATACAATGAGCAGTTCTTC.

This chain links TRBV7-6 with TRBJ2-5, with D possibly being TRBD1 (5 bases). The germline V gene encodes CDR1 SGHVS and CDR2 FNYEAQ. V was shortened by 0 bases and J by 11 bases, with 22 bases between the two germline ends. The length of the CDR3 is 16 residues. The CDR3 sequence: CASSLAHDSSYNEQYF. The CDR3 coding sequence is TGTGCCAGCAGCTTAGCGCATGACAGTTCCTACAATGAGCAGTACTTC.